The rows below give T cell receptor beta chains drawn from one sample of a study of shared clonotypes between healthy human individuals. TCRdb keeps only in-frame clones here, not all; method: immunoSEQ multiplex PCR. The sample comprises hundreds of thousands of clones, around 67% of which are singletons, and approximately 1.8% rests with the top ten. Sequencing was done on a sample of memory CD4+ T cells sorted from blood. These receptors originate from a woman aged 25 to 39 in good health. The CDR3 runs from the conserved cysteine through the conserved F or W. Fields, in order: J gene, clone size, D gene, V gene, CDR3 DNA, CDR3 protein. The D gene is left open where the match is weak. Some rows have no size entry. The others give once, few or many, or a class for an expanded clone.

TRBJ1-5	NA	TRBD1	TRBV28	TGTGCCAGCACCCCGGACAGGAGATATCAGCCCCAGCATTTT	CASTPDRRYQPQHF
TRBJ2-6	few	NA	TRBV5-1	TGCGCCAGCAGCTTGGAAGGGTCCTCTGGGGCCAACGTCCTGACTTTC	CASSLEGSSGANVLTF
TRBJ1-3	NA	NA	TRBV11-2	TGTGCCAGCAGCCGCAGGATCTCTGGAAACACCATATATTTT	CASSRRISGNTIYF
TRBJ1-1	NA	NA	TRBV28	TGTGCCAGCAGTTTCAGACAGATTGAAGCTTTCTTT	CASSFRQIEAFF
TRBJ2-7	few	NA	TRBV6-1	TGTGCCAGCAGAAGGCAAGGAGCGGGCTACGAGCAGTACTTC	CASRRQGAGYEQYF
TRBJ2-2	NA	NA	TRBV5-1	TGCGCCGGCAGCTCAGAAGTCACCGGGGAGCTGTTTTTT	CAGSSEVTGELFF
TRBJ2-3	NA	TRBD2	TRBV7-2	TGTGCCAGCAGCTTTAGCGGGGCAAACACAGATACGCAGTATTTT	CASSFSGANTDTQYF
TRBJ2-3	NA	NA	TRBV19	TGTGCCAGTAGTACCCAGGCGGGCCGGGATACGCAGTATTTT	CASSTQAGRDTQYF
TRBJ2-5	NA	TRBD2	TRBV7-7	TGTGCCAGCAGCTTTAGCGGGAGTGAGACCCAGTACTTC	CASSFSGSETQYF
TRBJ1-2	NA	NA	TRBV18	TGTGCCAGCTCACCGACATCGGGACTTGATATCGGCTACACCTTC	CASSPTSGLDIGYTF
TRBJ1-2	NA	NA	TRBV7-9	TGTGCCAGCAGCTCCGAGGCATCAGGGTTGTGGAAGGATGGCTACACCTTC	CASSSEASGLWKDGYTF
TRBJ1-3	NA	NA	TRBV2	TGTGCCAGCAGTGAACAGATAGCCTTCTCTGGAAACACCATATATTTT	CASSEQIAFSGNTIYF
TRBJ1-4	NA	TRBD1	TRBV30	TGTGCCTGGAGTGGGGCTGACAGGGGGCGGAATGAAAAACTGTTTTTT	CAWSGADRGRNEKLFF
TRBJ1-3	NA	NA	TRBV28	TGTGCCAGCTACCTTTCCGGCGGGGGGGGAAGAAACACCATATATTTT	CASYLSGGGGRNTIYF
TRBJ2-1	NA	TRBD2	TRBV2	TGTGCCAGCAGTGATCTAGCGGGAGGTTTGGAGCAGTTCTTC	CASSDLAGGLEQFF
TRBJ2-1	few	TRBD2	TRBV18	TGTGCCAGCTCGGCAGGGACTAGCGGGAGTATTGGTGAGCAGTTCTTC	CASSAGTSGSIGEQFF
TRBJ2-1	NA	TRBD1	TRBV27	TGTGCCAGCGGAGGACAGGGGAAAGGTGAGCAGTTCTTC	CASGGQGKGEQFF
TRBJ1-1	many	NA	TRBV6-5	TGTGCCAGCAGTTCCCTTTCCTTGAGTCCGAACACTGAAGCTTTCTTT	CASSSLSLSPNTEAFF
TRBJ2-7	NA	NA	TRBV5-1	TGCGCCAGCAGCTCTAGGGAGAGCGAGCAGTACTTC	CASSSRESEQYF
TRBJ2-1	NA	TRBD2	TRBV29-1	TGCAGCGCCTATAGCGGGATCGAGGATGAGCAGTTCTTC	CSAYSGIEDEQFF
TRBJ2-5	NA	TRBD1	TRBV28	TGTGCCAGCAGTTTCCCACCCCACAGGGGGCCACTGGAGACCCAGTACTTC	CASSFPPHRGPLETQYF
TRBJ2-1	NA	TRBD2	TRBV19	TGTGCCAGTAGTATCCACCCCCTAGCGGGAACCTACAATGAGCAGTTCTTC	CASSIHPLAGTYNEQFF
TRBJ2-1	NA	NA	TRBV5-6	TGTGCCAGCAGCTTCTTTCAGAGAAGCTCCTACAATGAGCAGTTCTTC	CASSFFQRSSYNEQFF
TRBJ1-5	NA	TRBD1	TRBV6-6	TGTGCCAGCAGCCTAGGACAGGGTGGGGATCAGCCCCAGCATTTT	CASSLGQGGDQPQHF
TRBJ2-3	NA	NA	TRBV5-1	TGCGCCAGCAGGCTGACAGTTCTTAGCACAGATACGCAGTATTTT	CASRLTVLSTDTQYF
TRBJ2-2	NA	NA	TRBV5-1	TGCGCCAGCAGCTTGGCCAGTGGGACCGGGGAGCTGTTTTTT	CASSLASGTGELFF
TRBJ2-1	NA	TRBD1	TRBV28	TGTGCCAGCAGTCCCGGGACAGGGGGCTTCGGGGAGCAGTTCTTC	CASSPGTGGFGEQFF
TRBJ1-1	NA	TRBD1	TRBV18	TGTGCCAGCTCCTGGTCCGAGGGACAGGGGGCCACTGAAGCTTTCTTT	CASSWSEGQGATEAFF
TRBJ2-5	once	NA	TRBV18	TGTGCCAGCTTTGAGCGCGGAGAGACCCAGTACTTC	CASFERGETQYF
TRBJ2-1	NA	TRBD2	TRBV4-1	TGCGCCAGCAGCCAACAAGGACTAGCGGCTTACAATGAGCAGTTCTTC	CASSQQGLAAYNEQFF
TRBJ1-1	NA	NA	TRBV18	TGTGCCAGCTCACTGACCTCGGGGGCTGAAGCTTTCTTT	CASSLTSGAEAFF
TRBJ2-5	NA	TRBD1	TRBV7-9	TGTGCCAGCAGCCGGGACAGGGGCCAGGAGACCCAGTACTTC	CASSRDRGQETQYF
TRBJ1-1	NA	NA	TRBV2	TGTGCCAGCAGTAATCACCAGAACACTGAAGCTTTCTTT	CASSNHQNTEAFF
TRBJ1-2	NA	NA	TRBV30	TGTGCCTGGACTCTTCAGGGCCACTATGGCTACACCTTC	CAWTLQGHYGYTF
TRBJ2-7	few	TRBD2	TRBV7-3	TGTGCCAGCAGCCCCCGCCCGACTAGCGGGAGCAACGAGCAGTACTTC	CASSPRPTSGSNEQYF
TRBJ1-1	NA	NA	TRBV20-1	TGCAGTGCTGTGGCGAACACTGAAGCTTTCTTT	CSAVANTEAFF
TRBJ1-3	NA	NA	TRBV29-1	TGCAGCGTTCACAGGGCCCTCTCTGGAAACACCATATATTTT	CSVHRALSGNTIYF
TRBJ2-7	NA	NA	TRBV18	TGTGCCAGCTCACCACCGCTTTTCGAGCGGCTAGACCCCTACGAGCAGTACTTC	CASSPPLFERLDPYEQYF
TRBJ2-3	NA	TRBD1	TRBV5-1	TGCGCCAGCAGCTTGTCCCGACAGGGGGGAGATACGCAGTATTTT	CASSLSRQGGDTQYF
TRBJ2-7	NA	TRBD1	TRBV10-1	TGCGCCAGCGGGAAGGGACAGAGCTACGAGCAGTACTTC	CASGKGQSYEQYF
TRBJ2-5	NA	NA	TRBV7-2	TGTGCCAGCAGCTTTCATTATCAAGAGACCCAGTACTTC	CASSFHYQETQYF
TRBJ2-7	NA	TRBD2	TRBV7-6	TGTGCCAGCAGCTTTACTGGACTAGCGGGAGGCTCCGAGCAGTACTTC	CASSFTGLAGGSEQYF
TRBJ2-1	NA	NA	TRBV29-1	TGCAGCGTTGGGAACAATGAGCAGTTCTTC	CSVGNNEQFF
TRBJ2-1	many	TRBD2	TRBV28	TGTGCCAGCAGTTTCCCGAACGTAGGGGCTACTAGCGGGAGCCGAGCCTACAATGAGCAGTTCTTC	CASSFPNVGATSGSRAYNEQFF
TRBJ2-7	NA	TRBD2	TRBV5-1	TGCGCCAGCAGCTTGGGGACTAGCGGGATCGAACAGTACTTC	CASSLGTSGIEQYF
TRBJ2-7	NA	NA	TRBV29-1	TGCAGCGTTGGAGAGTTGTGGCAGCAGTACTTC	CSVGELWQQYF
TRBJ2-1	NA	TRBD2	TRBV10-2	TGCGCCAGCAGTGACAAACTAGCGGGAGGAGGAAATGAGCAGTTCTTC	CASSDKLAGGGNEQFF
TRBJ1-5	few	NA	TRBV28	TGTGCCAGCACCTCACCTTGGGGCAGCAATCAGCCCCAGCATTTT	CASTSPWGSNQPQHF
TRBJ2-5	NA	NA	TRBV11-2	TGTGCCAGCAGTTTCGGGAGCCTACAAGAGACCCAGTACTTC	CASSFGSLQETQYF
TRBJ2-1	NA	TRBD2	TRBV7-2	TGTGCCAGCAGCTCCCCGGGACTAGCGGGAGACGAGCAGTTCTTC	CASSSPGLAGDEQFF